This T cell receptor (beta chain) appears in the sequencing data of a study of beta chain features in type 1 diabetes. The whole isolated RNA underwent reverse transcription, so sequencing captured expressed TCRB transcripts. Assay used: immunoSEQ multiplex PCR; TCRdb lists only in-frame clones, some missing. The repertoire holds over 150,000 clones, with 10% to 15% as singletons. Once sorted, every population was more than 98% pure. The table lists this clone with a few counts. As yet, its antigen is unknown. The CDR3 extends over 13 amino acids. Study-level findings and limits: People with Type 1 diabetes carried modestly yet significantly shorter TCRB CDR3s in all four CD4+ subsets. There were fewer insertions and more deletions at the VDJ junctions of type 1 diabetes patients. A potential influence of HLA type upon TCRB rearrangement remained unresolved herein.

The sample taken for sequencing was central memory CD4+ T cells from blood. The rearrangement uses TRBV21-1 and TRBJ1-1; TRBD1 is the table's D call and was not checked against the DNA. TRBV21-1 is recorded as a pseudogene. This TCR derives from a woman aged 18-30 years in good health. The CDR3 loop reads CASSKGDRGYAFF. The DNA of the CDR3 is TGTGCCAGCAGCAAAGGAGACAGGGGGTATGCTTTCTTT.